This TCR beta chain derives from a study of T cell responses to AZD1222 COVID-19 vaccine. Comment on this clone: The antigen remains unidentified.

This table comes from immunoSEQ multiplex PCR, and its TCRdb copy is limited to in-frame clones, with some not included. The repertoire consists of 150,000 to 200,000 clones, with 90% to 95% occurring once and the leading ten covering about 2.5%. Germline CDR1 LNHDA, CDR2 SQIVND (reference sequence). CDR3 length: 13 residues. V was pared by 10 bases and J by 4 bases, with 13 bases between. Study-level results: Following two doses of AZD1222, Spike-specific TCR breadth and depth rose. CD4 TCRs linked to vaccination spanned spike, dominating at 160-218 and 743-854.

The sequence derives from an adult in good health. The chain couples TRBV19 to TRBJ2-2; D is perhaps TRBD1 (7 bases). Sample: peripheral blood, taken on day 0 of AZD1222 vaccination. DNA of the CDR3: TGTGCCACCGCGGGACAGCTCACCGGGGAGCTGTTTTTT. It is translated as CATAGQLTGELFF.